These 10 T cell receptor beta chains were sequenced from one sample in a study of T cell repertoires in cytomegalovirus infection. MiXCR was run by TCRdb on the reads, yielding one entry per CDR3 protein. The table shows about 770,000 distinct CDR3 sequences, with under 35% occurring only once. Antigens for these TCRs are unknown. The input for sequencing was cultured CD8+ T cells from PBMCs, taken from culture after CMV antigen stimulation. The receptors originated from a human donor in good health (CMV status not recorded). Some clones in this sample may be carry-over from other donors' samples.

This chain connects TRBV20-1 to TRBJ1-6; D remains ambiguous. Germline CDR1 and CDR2: DFQATT and SNEGSKA (reference sequence). This CDR3 comprises 13 residues. The ends were cut back, 7 bases at V and 7 bases at J, with 14 bases in the middle. The CDR3 spells CSVPVRENSPLHF. Written as DNA, the CDR3 is TGCAGTGTCCCAGTGAGGGAAAATTCACCCCTCCACTTT.

This chain uses TRBV3-1 with TRBJ2-5; maybe TRBD2 (6 bases). The germline V gene encodes CDR1 LGHDT and CDR2 YNNKEL (reference sequence). The CDR3 has 17 residues. Trimming took off 0 bases at V and 2 bases at J, with 16 bases between the two ends. This CDR3 is CASSQDTGPGLQETQYF. The CDR3 coding sequence is TGTGCCAGCAGCCAAGATACTGGACCGGGACTGCAAGAGACCCAGTACTTC.

The gene calls are TRBV7-6 and TRBJ1-1; tentatively, D is TRBD1 (6 bases). The CDR3 runs 15 residues. The germline gives CDR1 SGHVS, CDR2 FNYEAQ. Trimming took off 1 base at V and 3 bases at J, with 12 bases between the two ends. The CDR3, as DNA: TGTGCCAGCAGCTTAGAGGGGGGCACGGACACTGAAGCTTTCTTT. Residues: CASSLEGGTDTEAFF.

This clonotype was observed a handful of times. The chain employs TRBV12-3 or TRBV12-4 and TRBJ2-7, with D maybe TRBD2 (7 bases). The CDR3 loop spans 17 amino acids. V lost 7 bases and J lost 0, with 22 bases in between. CDR3: CASTFKGEGITSYEQYF. CDR3 bases: TGTGCCAGCACCTTTAAGGGGGAGGGCATTACCTCCTACGAGCAGTACTTC.

This clonotype was detected only a few times. The genes are TRBV19 and TRBJ2-1; the D is unclear. The V gene's germline CDR1 is LNHDA and CDR2 SQIVND (reference sequence). V dropped 5 bases and J dropped 3 bases, with 5 bases sitting between them. The CDR3 is 12 amino acids. The CDR3 protein is CASSGNYNEQFF. The CDR3 DNA reads TGTGCCAGTAGTGGTAACTACAATGAGCAGTTCTTC.

The V gene is TRBV19, the J gene TRBJ2-1; 9 bases map to TRBD1. The V segment lost 7 bases and the J segment 4 bases; nucleotides outside the gene matches: 5. The V gene's germline CDR1 is LNHDA and CDR2 SQIVND (reference sequence). CDR3 size: 14 residues. The chain's CDR3 is CASNEDRGYNEQFF. DNA of the CDR3: TGTGCCAGTAATGAGGACAGGGGATACAATGAGCAGTTCTTC.

This clonotype was recorded many times. The chain joins TRBV7-6 to TRBJ1-1; a weak D match, TRBD1 (6 bases). Germline CDR1 reads SGHVS; CDR2 reads FNYEAQ. The CDR3 covers 13 residues. V was shortened by 0 bases and J by 7 bases, with 9 bases between the two germline ends. The chain's CDR3 is CASSLARGSEAFF. The CDR3 region has the DNA TGTGCCAGCAGCTTAGCTAGGGGGAGTGAAGCTTTCTTT.

Points on this clonotype: Here the CDR3 omits its conserved ending phenylalanine or tryptophan, so a read error is the likely source. The chain employs TRBV4-1 and TRBJ2-5; D tentatively reads TRBD1 or TRBD2 (6 bases each). CDR1 MGHRA and CDR2 YSYEKL come from the germline V gene. The CDR3 totals 15 residues. For the CDR3, the DNA is TGCGCGAGCAGCCAAGAATACAGGGAGGCAGAGACCCAGTACTCC. Protein: CASSQEYREAETQYS.

This sequence joins TRBV7-8 and TRBJ2-1, with D maybe TRBD2 (5 bases). V lost 5 bases and J 6 bases, leaving 14 bases between the germline ends. The CDR3 has 14 residues. CDR1 and CDR2 (germline): SGHVS, FQNEAQ. DNA for the CDR3: TGTGCCAGCAGCGTGACTATTACTGGCAATGAGCAGTTCTTC. It is translated as CASSVTITGNEQFF.

This rearrangement joins TRBV7-6 to TRBJ1-1; a weak D match, TRBD1 (5 bases). The CDR3 runs 14 residues. Per germline, CDR1 SGHVS and CDR2 FNYEAQ. Trimming stripped 3 bases from V and 7 bases from J, with 15 bases between. DNA for the CDR3: TGTGCCAGCAGCTTCCCGGGTAGGAGGGGTGAAGCTTTCTTT. This translates into CASSFPGRRGEAFF.